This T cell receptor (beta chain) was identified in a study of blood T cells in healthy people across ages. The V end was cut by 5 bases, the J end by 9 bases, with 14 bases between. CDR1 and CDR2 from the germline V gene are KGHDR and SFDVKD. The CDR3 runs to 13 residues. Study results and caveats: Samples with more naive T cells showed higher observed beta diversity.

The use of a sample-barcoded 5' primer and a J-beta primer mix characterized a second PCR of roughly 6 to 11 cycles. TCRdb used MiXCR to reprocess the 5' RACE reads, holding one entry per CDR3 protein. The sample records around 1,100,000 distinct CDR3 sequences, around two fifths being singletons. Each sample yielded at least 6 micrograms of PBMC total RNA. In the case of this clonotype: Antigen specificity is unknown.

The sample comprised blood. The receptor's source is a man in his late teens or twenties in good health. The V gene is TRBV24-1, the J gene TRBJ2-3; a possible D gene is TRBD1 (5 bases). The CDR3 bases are TGTGCCACCAGTGCGAAGGACAATAAGACGCAGTATTTT. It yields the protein CATSAKDNKTQYF.